The 30 T cell receptor beta chains below all came from one sample that was sequenced in a study of Graves' ophthalmopathy and Graves' hyperthyroidism. From RNA, the CDR3 regions of TCR beta chains were amplified and sequenced. First-round RT-PCR with HTBI primers preceded a second-round multiplex PCR. MiXCR, applied by TCRdb to the multiplex PCR reads, yields one record per CDR3 protein. The sample consists of 600,000 to 650,000 distinct CDR3 sequences, approximately 22% of them appearing once. The sequencing sample was made of peripheral blood. These receptors were taken from a woman under 30 with stable Graves' hyperthyroidism. Some clones in this sample may be carry-over from other donors' samples.

The rearrangement links TRBV18 to TRBJ1-1, with 8 positions matching TRBD1. CDR1 and CDR2 (germline): KGHSH, LQKENI. The CDR3 has 16 residues. With V trimmed by 8 bases and J by 5 bases, 16 bases remained unmatched. This CDR3 reads CASGGQGARSGTEAFF. CDR3 sequence (DNA): TGTGCCAGCGGTGGGCAGGGGGCTCGGAGTGGAACTGAAGCTTTCTTT.

This clonotype was recorded many times. This chain links TRBV25-1 with TRBJ2-3; D is unresolved. Germline values: CDR1 MGHDK, CDR2 SYGVNS. The CDR3 has 15 amino acids. V lost 6 bases, J lost 0 bases, and 13 bases lay in between. DNA for the CDR3: TGTGCCAGCAGCGCCTTTGGCGGAAGCACAGATACGCAGTATTTT. It translates to CASSAFGGSTDTQYF.

This clonotype was counted at least ten times. The V gene is TRBV6-1, the J gene TRBJ1-1; D unresolved. Trimming shortened V by 4 bases and J by 1 base, and 13 bases separated the two germline ends. Per germline, CDR1 MNHNS and CDR2 SASEGT. CDR3 length equals 15 residues. The CDR3: CASSGLRKKNTEAFF. The CDR3 DNA is TGTGCCAGCAGTGGCCTCAGGAAAAAGAACACTGAAGCTTTCTTT.

There are many counts of this clonotype. V usage is TRBV11-1 and J usage is TRBJ1-1; 8 bases align to TRBD1. V lost 5 bases, J lost 1 base, and 9 bases stayed unmatched. The CDR3 totals 16 residues. Germline V CDR1 and CDR2: SGHAT, FQDESV (reference sequence). The CDR3 sequence is CASSTISGTGNTEAFF. DNA of the CDR3: TGTGCCAGCAGCACGATCTCCGGGACAGGGAACACTGAAGCTTTCTTT.

This clonotype was detected only a few times. This chain joins TRBV7-2 and TRBJ2-5; possible D gene TRBD1, 5 bases. The CDR3 extends over 15 amino acids. Germline V CDR1 and CDR2: SGHTA, FQGNSA. Trimming removed 1 base at V and 0 bases at J, with 9 bases between. Here the CDR3 reads CASSLGRVYQETQYF. The CDR3 DNA reads as TGTGCCAGCAGCTTAGGCAGGGTGTACCAAGAGACCCAGTACTTC.

This clonotype was recorded at least ten times. J is TRBJ2-5 and V is TRBV15; 8 bases fit TRBD2. Germline assignment: CDR1 LNHNV and CDR2 YYDKDF (reference sequence). This CDR3 region has 18 residues. The V segment lost 0 bases and the J segment 5 bases; nucleotides outside the gene matches: 14. This CDR3 reads CATSRDPTSGSFRETQYF. The DNA of the CDR3 is TGTGCCACCAGCAGAGATCCCACTAGCGGCAGTTTTCGGGAGACCCAGTACTTC.

This clonotype has a handful of counts. The CDR3 DNA reads as TGTGCCAGCAGCTTAAAGGGGGGGCCGGGAAACATTCAGTACTTC. Amino acids: CASSLKGGPGNIQYF. The chain carries TRBV7-3 and TRBJ2-4, with D perhaps matching TRBD2 (7 bases). Trimming took 1 base from V and 6 from J, leaving 13 bases between them. There are 15 residues in the CDR3. From germline, CDR1 is SGHTA and CDR2 FQGTGA. Supplemented by reference TRBV7-3 and TRBJ2-4, the full variable domain reads GAGVSQTPSNKVTEKGKYVELRCDPISGHTALYWYRQSLGQGPEFLIYFQGTGAADDSGLPNDRFFAVRPEGSVSTLKIQRTERGDSAVYLCASSLKGGPGNIQYFGAGTRLSVL.

This clonotype was picked up a small number of times. The V and J genes are TRBV14 and TRBJ2-3; tentatively, D is TRBD1 (6 bases). The CDR3 totals 17 residues. V was shortened by 0 bases and J by 3 bases, with 16 bases between the two germline ends. Germline V gives CDR1 SGHDN, CDR2 FVKESK. The CDR3 sequence is CASSQEVKARGTDTQYF. The CDR3 DNA reads as TGTGCCAGCAGCCAAGAAGTTAAGGCGAGGGGGACAGATACGCAGTATTTT.

This clonotype was counted at least ten times. The chain carries TRBV6-2 or TRBV6-3 and TRBJ1-5, with 7 bases that match TRBD1. Trimming took 0 bases from V and 6 from J; bases not matched to a gene: 2. In germline, CDR1 is MNHEY, CDR2 SVGEGT. This CDR3 is built from 14 residues. The chain's CDR3 is CASSYSGGGQPQHF. In nucleotides, the CDR3 is TGTGCCAGCAGTTACTCAGGGGGCGGTCAGCCCCAGCATTTT.

The V and J genes are TRBV20-1 and TRBJ2-5; 16 positions agree with TRBD2. Germline V gene data show CDR1 as DFQATT and CDR2 as SNEGSKA (reference sequence). The trim removed 6 bases at V and 2 bases at J, leaving 9 bases unmatched. The CDR3 contains 17 residues. The DNA of the CDR3 is TGCAGTGCCGAAGGGACTAGCGGGGGGGCCGGACAAGAGACCCAGTACTTC. Residues: CSAEGTSGGAGQETQYF.

This chain links TRBV6-1 with TRBJ2-7, with 7 bases that match TRBD1. Germline V lookup: CDR1 MNHNS, CDR2 SASEGT. The CDR3 length is 14 residues. The junction had 9 bases not matched to a gene; V was cut back by 5 bases and J by 5 bases. The CDR3 loop reads CASSPQDRRDEQYF. For the CDR3, the DNA is TGTGCCAGCAGTCCCCAGGACAGGCGCGACGAGCAGTACTTC.

This clonotype was seen repeatedly, ten times or more. The chain joins TRBV6-5 to TRBJ1-2; no definite D call. Trimming stripped 1 base from V and 4 bases from J, with 13 bases between. The germline CDR1 and CDR2 sequences are MNHEY and SVGAGI. The CDR3 has 15 residues. The CDR3 loop is CASSYLGTSIYGYTF. CDR3 bases: TGTGCCAGCAGTTACTTGGGCACATCAATCTATGGCTACACCTTC.

V is TRBV25-1 and J is TRBJ2-7; TRBD1 agrees at 8 bases. J lost 5 bases, V lost 10 bases, and 10 bases had no gene match. Germline assignment: CDR1 MGHDK and CDR2 SYGVNS. The CDR3 covers 13 residues. This CDR3 is CATSRTGKNEQYF. The CDR3 bases are TGTGCCACTTCTCGGACAGGGAAGAACGAGCAGTACTTC.

This chain joins TRBV27 and TRBJ1-5; D remains ambiguous. Germline V gene data show CDR1 as MNHEY and CDR2 as SMNVEV (reference sequence). The CDR3 spans 15 residues. Between the trimmed V and J ends, which lost 7 bases and 0 bases, there was a span of 13 bases. The CDR3 DNA sequence: TGTGCCAGCAAAGCTGGAAGTTATAGCAATCAGCCCCAGCATTTT. This codes for CASKAGSYSNQPQHF.

This sequence joins TRBV6-1 and TRBJ1-1; D perhaps matches TRBD1 (6 bases). V lost 6 bases and J lost 0, with 17 bases in between. CDR1 and CDR2 (germline): MNHNS, SASEGT. CDR3 length: 16 residues. CDR3 sequence (DNA): TGTGCCAGCAGCGCAGTAAGGGGGGAGTTGAACACTGAAGCTTTCTTT. Translation: CASSAVRGELNTEAFF.

The chain is built from TRBV27 and TRBJ2-5, with D unclear. The CDR3 consists of 14 residues. Germline CDR1 reads MNHEY; CDR2 reads SMNVEV (reference sequence). With 2 bases removed from V and 5 bases from J, the gap between germline ends came to 12 bases. CDR3 DNA sequence: TGTGCCAGCAGTTTAGAGGTAGACGGGGAGACCCAGTACTTC. Its translation is CASSLEVDGETQYF.

This clonotype was seen at least ten times. The rearrangement links TRBV6-1 to TRBJ2-5; 9 nucleotides agree with TRBD2. The V and J ends lost 4 bases and 4 bases, in that order; junction bases with no gene match: 7. Germline V gives CDR1 MNHNS, CDR2 SASEGT. The CDR3 is made up of 15 amino acids. This CDR3 reads CASSGRGGLVETQYF. For the CDR3, the DNA is TGTGCCAGCAGTGGGCGGGGGGGGCTGGTAGAGACCCAGTACTTC.

This clonotype was seen many times. This rearrangement joins TRBV20-1 to TRBJ1-3; D may be TRBD1 (6 bases). CDR1 is DFQATT, CDR2 SNEGSKA, per germline (reference sequence). V lost 6 bases, J lost 3 bases, and 12 bases lay in between. The CDR3 is 13 residues long. CDR3 loop: CSAAGGLGNTIYF. The CDR3 nucleotides are TGCAGTGCGGCGGGGGGGCTTGGAAACACCATATATTTT.

This clonotype was seen repeatedly, ten times or more. The chain is built from TRBV12-3 or TRBV12-4 and TRBJ2-2, with D perhaps matching TRBD1 (5 bases). The V and J ends lost 5 bases and 1 base respectively, with 20 bases between them. The CDR3 totals 18 residues. CDR3 loop: CASSRRTPTIGNTGELFF. CDR3 coding DNA: TGTGCCAGCAGTCGTAGGACACCCACGATCGGGAACACCGGGGAGCTGTTTTTT.

There are a few counts of this clonotype. This CDR3 is missing its conserved last phenylalanine or tryptophan, likely due to a read error. CDR3 DNA: TGCAGTGCTAGAGAGGGGACAGGGTCAACCGGGGAGCTGTTTTCT. Amino acids: CSAREGTGSTGELFS. V usage is TRBV20-1 and J usage is TRBJ2-2; 9 nucleotides line up with TRBD1. The CDR3 totals 15 residues. J was trimmed by 5 bases and V by 0 bases; bases with no gene match: 4. Germline assignment: CDR1 DFQATT and CDR2 SNEGSKA (reference sequence).

This rearrangement joins TRBV9 to TRBJ1-1, with 8 bases aligning to TRBD1. V shed 0 bases and J 10 bases; nucleotides not matched to a gene: 2. This CDR3 is built from 12 residues. In germline, CDR1 is SGDLS, CDR2 YYNGEE. The CDR3 DNA reads as TGTGCCAGCAGCGTAGGACAGGGGACAGCTTTCTTT. Its translation: CASSVGQGTAFF.

This clonotype has a handful of counts. This chain links TRBV12-3 or TRBV12-4 with TRBJ1-3; the D is unclear. CDR3 length: 14 amino acids. Trimming pared 6 bases from V and 4 bases from J, leaving 13 bases between. The CDR3 region has the DNA TGTGCCAGCAGCCGTCGATATCCAGGAAACACCATATATTTT. Amino acid sequence: CASSRRYPGNTIYF.

This sequence joins TRBV12-3 or TRBV12-4 and TRBJ2-7, with 7 bases identical to TRBD1. V was clipped by 6 bases and J by 2 bases; unmatched bases: 7. There are 14 residues in the CDR3. Written as DNA, the CDR3 is TGTGCCAGCAGCGAGGGGACAGCTCCCTACGAGCAGTACTTC. Residues: CASSEGTAPYEQYF.

The chain links TRBV12-3 or TRBV12-4 to TRBJ1-2; the D is unclear. Trimming removed 6 bases at V and 5 bases at J, with 19 bases between. CDR3 size: 15 residues. The CDR3 sequence is CASRTSNSREYGYTF. CDR3 in DNA: TGTGCCAGCAGGACCTCGAACAGTAGGGAATATGGCTACACCTTC.

This clonotype occurred many times. The rearrangement uses TRBV15 and TRBJ2-5; TRBD2 matches at 14 bases. Per germline, CDR1 LNHNV and CDR2 YYDKDF (reference sequence). The CDR3 runs to 15 residues. In DNA, the CDR3 is TGTGGGACCGGGACTAGCGGGGGCAACCAAGAGACCCAGTACTTC. Protein: CGTGTSGGNQETQYF.

This clonotype was counted a few times. J is TRBJ2-5 and V is TRBV13; the D gene is possibly TRBD1 (5 bases). V lost 5 bases and J lost 3, with 13 bases in between. The CDR3 is 14 amino acids. CDR1 is PRHDT, CDR2 FYEKMQ, per germline (reference sequence). The CDR3 bases are TGTGCCAGCAGCCATTCCAGGGCAGAAGAGACCCAGTACTTC. Amino acid sequence: CASSHSRAEETQYF.

In this sample, this clonotype turned up once. The V and J genes are TRBV2 and TRBJ1-2; 10 bases fit TRBD1. V gave up 4 bases and J gave up 10 bases; unmatched junction bases: 3. The CDR3 covers 12 residues. Germline lookup yields CDR1 SNHLY and CDR2 FYNNEI. In DNA, the CDR3 is TGTGCCAGCAGTGGACAGGGGGCGACCTACACCTTC. Its protein product is CASSGQGATYTF.

The chain employs TRBV20-1 and TRBJ1-2; D may be TRBD1 (5 bases). The CDR3 is 11 amino acids. Germline values: CDR1 DFQATT, CDR2 SNEGSKA (reference sequence). CDR3 residues: CTTPGLYGYTF. CDR3 DNA: TGCACTACACCGGGGCTCTATGGCTACACCTTC.

This clonotype was seen many times. CDR3 residues: CASSDQGASNQPQHF. As DNA, the CDR3 is TGTGCCAGCAGTGATCAGGGCGCTAGCAATCAGCCCCAGCATTTT. The chain employs TRBV2 and TRBJ1-5; possibly TRBD1 for D (5 bases). The germline V gene has CDR1 SNHLY and CDR2 FYNNEI. The CDR3 extends over 15 amino acids. V was clipped by 3 bases and J by 0 bases, with 9 bases between them.

This clonotype has ten or more counts. The gene calls are TRBV12-3 or TRBV12-4 and TRBJ1-6; D call uncertain. The CDR3 runs to 14 residues. Trimming removed 6 bases at V and 8 bases at J, with 14 bases between. CDR3 sequence (DNA): TGTGCCAGCAGCCTCCGTGGGGAAGATTCACCCCTCCACTTT. Amino acids: CASSLRGEDSPLHF.